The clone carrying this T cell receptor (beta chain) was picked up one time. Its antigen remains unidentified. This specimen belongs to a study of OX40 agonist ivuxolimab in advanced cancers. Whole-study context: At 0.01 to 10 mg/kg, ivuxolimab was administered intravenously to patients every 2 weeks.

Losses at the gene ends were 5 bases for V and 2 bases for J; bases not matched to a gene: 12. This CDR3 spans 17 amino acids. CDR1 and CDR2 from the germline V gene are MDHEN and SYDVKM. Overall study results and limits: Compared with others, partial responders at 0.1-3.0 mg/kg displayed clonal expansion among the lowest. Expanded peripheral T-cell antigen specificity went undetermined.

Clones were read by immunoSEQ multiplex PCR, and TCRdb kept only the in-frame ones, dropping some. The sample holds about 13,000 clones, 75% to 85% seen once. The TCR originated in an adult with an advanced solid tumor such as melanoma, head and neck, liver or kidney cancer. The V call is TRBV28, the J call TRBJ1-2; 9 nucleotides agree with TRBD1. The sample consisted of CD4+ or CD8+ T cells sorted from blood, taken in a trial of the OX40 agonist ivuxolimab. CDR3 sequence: CASSPIGGGQGNYGYTF. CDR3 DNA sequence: TGTGCCAGCAGTCCGATAGGCGGGGGACAGGGAAACTATGGCTACACCTTC.